This T cell receptor beta chain derives from a study of blood T cell repertoires in COVID-19. Study-level background: COVID-19 samples from acute and convalescent phases originated in the United States, Italy and Spain. Nucleic acid was either cDNA or gDNA, and it came from T cells, B-cell-depleted T cells, or PBMCs.

Original analysis: How many nucleated cells were present was estimated from reference gene primer amplification. The table came from immunoSEQ multiplex PCR; TCRdb's copy has only in-frame clones and leaves some out. D and trimming come from the DNA, and the V and J calls and clone size come from that table. Of about 62,000 clones listed, roughly 85% are singletons. The source of this sequence is a woman at least 80 years old with acute or convalescent COVID-19. The sample taken for sequencing was peripheral blood.

DNA for the CDR3: TGTGCCTGGAGTCGGGCAGGGGGGTTTGCTGATGGCTACACCTTC. Amino acid sequence: CAWSRAGGFADGYTF. V gene TRBV30 combines with J gene TRBJ1-2; TRBD1 matches 7 bases. This CDR3 is 15 amino acids long. J gave up 6 bases and V 2 bases, and 12 bases lay outside the gene matches. CDR1 is GTSNPN, CDR2 SVGIG, per germline (reference sequence).